These 16 T cell receptor beta chains share one sample of origin, sequenced in a study of control samples from healthy donors and cancer patients. Generated by immunoSEQ multiplex PCR, the TCRdb table keeps only in-frame clones and is missing some. The table lists approximately 60,000 clones, about nine tenths of them singletons. The specimen sequenced was PBMCs. These receptors all come from a woman in her forties or fifties with colorectal cancer.

The chain has TRBV24-1 and TRBJ2-1; 11 bases are shared with TRBD2. CDR1 is KGHDR and CDR2 is SFDVKD in the germline V gene. V lost 5 bases, J lost 5 bases, and 4 bases stayed unmatched. The CDR3 is 15 residues long. The CDR3 DNA is TGTGCCACCAGTGCGGGACTAGCGGCTAACAATGAGCAGTTCTTC. It codes for CATSAGLAANNEQFF.

The chain combines TRBV18 with TRBJ1-1; D possibly corresponds to TRBD1 (5 bases). With 1 base removed from V and 3 bases from J, the gap between germline ends came to 6 bases. There are 13 residues in the CDR3. In germline, CDR1 is KGHSH, CDR2 LQKENI. The DNA of the CDR3 is TGTGCCAGCTCACCACGGGGGGACACTGAAGCTTTCTTT. Translation gives CASSPRGDTEAFF.

The chain recombines TRBV30 with TRBJ2-5; 8 nucleotides align to TRBD2. From germline, CDR1 is GTSNPN and CDR2 SVGIG (reference sequence). V gave up 2 bases and J gave up 6 bases; unmatched junction bases: 5. This CDR3 contains 13 residues. The CDR3 nucleotides read TGTGCCTGGAGTCCGGGGGGGTGGAAGACCCAGTACTTC. This codes for CAWSPGGWKTQYF.

The chain is built from TRBV19 and TRBJ2-1, with 11 bases fitting TRBD1. The germline gives CDR1 LNHDA, CDR2 SQIVND (reference sequence). Losses at the gene ends were 5 bases for V and 9 bases for J; bases not matched to a gene: 12. This CDR3 contains 16 residues. CDR3 bases: TGTGCCAGTAGTCCAGAACCGGGACAGGGGGTAAGTGAGCAGTTCTTC. Translating gives CASSPEPGQGVSEQFF.

The chain is built from TRBV19 and TRBJ1-1; 7 bases match TRBD1. V was clipped by 5 bases and J by 4 bases; unmatched bases: 7. The CDR3 consists of 14 residues. In germline, CDR1 is LNHDA, CDR2 SQIVND (reference sequence). CDR3 sequence: CASSPQGQPTEAFF. For the CDR3, the DNA is TGTGCCAGTAGTCCACAGGGGCAGCCCACTGAAGCTTTCTTT.

This clone was detected a few times. The chain employs TRBV5-1 and TRBJ1-1; D not resolved. Trimming took 0 bases from V and 1 from J, leaving 10 bases between them. Germline V CDR1 and CDR2: SGHRS, YFSETQ. The CDR3 is 15 amino acids. The CDR3 coding sequence is TGCGCCAGCAGCTTGGCCCCGGGCGCGAACACTGAAGCTTTCTTT. Protein sequence: CASSLAPGANTEAFF.

V gene TRBV6-1 combines with J gene TRBJ1-2; 10 bases are a match to TRBD1. Germline V gene lookup returns CDR1 MNHNS and CDR2 SASEGT. The ends lost 2 bases at V and 5 bases at J; junction bases unmatched: 5. The CDR3 runs to 15 residues. The CDR3, as DNA: TGTGCCAGCAGTGAACCACCGGGACAGGGGTATGGCTACACCTTC. Translating it yields CASSEPPGQGYGYTF.

The chain has TRBV7-8 and TRBJ2-3; D not resolved. The CDR3 has 14 amino acids. Germline V gives CDR1 SGHVS, CDR2 FQNEAQ. With 3 bases removed from V and 2 bases from J, the gap between germline ends came to 9 bases. CDR3 region: CASSFSQNTDTQYF. DNA for the CDR3: TGTGCCAGCAGCTTCTCACAGAACACAGATACGCAGTATTTT. Full variable domain (remainder filled in from reference TRBV7-8 and TRBJ2-3): GAGVSQSPRYKVAKRGQDVALRCDPISGHVSLFWYQQALGQGPEFLTYFQNEAQLDKSGLPSDRFFAERPEGSVSTLKIQRTQQEDSAVYLCASSFSQNTDTQYFGPGTRLTVL.

V is TRBV7-9 and J is TRBJ2-5; D might be TRBD1 (5 bases). The CDR3 length is 12 residues. In germline, CDR1 is SEHNR, CDR2 FQNEAQ (reference sequence). Trimming pared 8 bases from V and 5 bases from J, leaving 12 bases between. Here the CDR3 reads CASGSRVETQYF. CDR3 bases: TGTGCCAGCGGAAGCAGGGTGGAGACCCAGTACTTC. Full variable domain (remainder filled in from reference TRBV7-9 and TRBJ2-5): DTGVSQNPRHKITKRGQNVTFRCDPISEHNRLYWYRQTLGQGPEFLTYFQNEAQLEKSRLLSDRFSAERPKGSFSTLEIQRTEQGDSAMYLCASGSRVETQYFGPGTRLLVL.

This clone occurred once. This chain joins TRBV6-1 and TRBJ2-5; D ambiguous. Germline CDR1 and CDR2: MNHNS and SASEGT. The V and J ends lost 1 base and 7 bases respectively, with 13 bases between them. The CDR3 has 14 amino acids. CDR3 sequence (DNA): TGTGCCAGCAGTGAAGTGGGTTATATAGGGACCCAGTACTTC. Encoded protein: CASSEVGYIGTQYF.

The chain combines TRBV5-1 with TRBJ2-7, with 9 bases matching TRBD1. Trimming took 3 bases from V and 4 from J; bases not matched to a gene: 17. CDR3 length: 18 residues. CDR1 and CDR2 from the germline V gene are SGHRS and YFSETQ. CDR3 amino acids: CASSSPTNRDRVFYEQYF. CDR3 DNA: TGCGCCAGCAGCTCACCGACGAACCGGGACAGGGTCTTTTACGAGCAGTACTTC.

The CDR3 DNA is TGTGCCAGCAGCCAAGGGTCCCGGGGGGGGGACTATGGCTACACCTTC. Encoded protein: CASSQGSRGGDYGYTF. V is TRBV3-1 (or the pseudogene TRBV3-2) and J is TRBJ1-2; a weak D match, TRBD1 (5 bases). Germline V CDR1 and CDR2: LGHDT, YNNKEL (reference sequence). Trimming removed 1 base from V and 3 bases from J, with 15 bases in between. This CDR3 spans 16 amino acids.

The V and J genes are TRBV11-2 and TRBJ2-2; 7 nucleotides align to TRBD1. The CDR3 spans 14 residues. Germline values: CDR1 SGHAT, CDR2 FQNNGV. The J segment lost 6 bases and the V segment lost 5 bases, leaving 6 bases of the junction unmatched. DNA for the CDR3: TGTGCCAGCAGCCGAGACAGGGCATCCGGGGAGCTGTTTTTT. Its translation: CASSRDRASGELFF.

V and J are TRBV6-4 and TRBJ1-1; 9 bases match TRBD1. With V trimmed by 5 bases and J by 5 bases, 6 bases remained unmatched. There are 14 residues in the CDR3. Germline loops: CDR1 MRHNA, CDR2 SNTAGT. The CDR3: CASSRDREGTEAFF. CDR3 DNA sequence: TGTGCCAGCAGTAGGGACAGGGAGGGGACTGAAGCTTTCTTT.

The chain links TRBV3-1 (or the pseudogene TRBV3-2) to TRBJ1-1, with 7 bases aligning to TRBD1. CDR1 and CDR2 from the germline V gene are LGHDT and YNNKEL (reference sequence). The CDR3 consists of 17 residues. V trimming: 0 bases; J trimming: 10 bases; junction bases outside the gene matches: 17. CDR3 loop: CASSQDSSGVTGRRAFF. Here the CDR3 DNA reads TGTGCCAGCAGCCAAGATTCGTCGGGGGTGACAGGGAGAAGAGCTTTCTTT.

This clone appeared a few times. The V call is TRBV19, the J call TRBJ1-5; D is unresolved. V lost 3 bases to trimming and J lost 1 base, with 16 bases between them. This CDR3 spans 17 amino acids. Germline V lookup: CDR1 LNHDA, CDR2 SQIVND (reference sequence). CDR3 bases: TGTGCCAGTAGTATCCCCAGGAGGGTTAGGAGCAATCAGCCCCAGCATTTT. Protein product: CASSIPRRVRSNQPQHF. Supplemented by reference TRBV19 and TRBJ1-5, the full variable domain reads DGGITQSPKYLFRKEGQNVTLSCEQNLNHDAMYWYRQDPGQGLRLIYYSQIVNDFQKGDIAEGYSVSREKKESFPLTVTSAQKNPTAFYLCASSIPRRVRSNQPQHFGDGTRLSIL.